The 25 T cell receptor beta chains reported below all come from one sample, sequenced in a study of cytomegalovirus exposure and HLA in healthy donors. Only in-frame clones appear in the TCRdb table, and some are missing; sequencing was by immunoSEQ multiplex PCR. The profile shows some 200,000 clones, 84% of them singletons. Sequencing used PBMCs. The origin of the receptors is a woman in her twenties or thirties in good health and CMV-seropositive.

V is TRBV7-2 and J is TRBJ2-1; possibly TRBD1 for D (5 bases). Trimming shortened V by 3 bases and J by 7 bases, and 16 bases separated the two germline ends. Germline V CDR1 and CDR2: SGHTA, FQGNSA. This CDR3 has 15 residues. CDR3 in DNA: TGTGCCAGCAGCTTGGGGCGAACTACGATAAATGAGCAGTTCTTC. Translation gives CASSLGRTTINEQFF.

The chain uses TRBV5-4 and TRBJ2-7, with 8 nucleotides matching TRBD1. The CDR3 is 14 residues long. Unmatched junction bases numbered 7, after V lost 4 bases and J lost 4 bases. The germline CDR1 and CDR2 sequences are SGHNT and YYREEE (reference sequence). The CDR3 nucleotides are TGTGCCAGCAGCCCAGGGGGCACGCAGTACGAGCAGTACTTC. It codes for CASSPGGTQYEQYF.

The rearrangement joins TRBV5-1 to TRBJ2-5; D is perhaps TRBD1 (7 bases). The CDR3 extends over 18 amino acids. With 3 bases removed from V and 4 bases from J, the gap between germline ends came to 25 bases. Germline CDR1 SGHRS, CDR2 YFSETQ. Here the CDR3 DNA reads TGCGCCAGCAGCTATCCAGGGGGGAACCCAAAGGGTGCAGAGACCCAGTACTTC. The encoded protein is CASSYPGGNPKGAETQYF.

The chain uses TRBV5-6 and TRBJ1-1; possible D gene TRBD1, 6 bases. The CDR3 runs to 15 residues. V was shortened by 0 bases and J by 1 base, with 10 bases between the two germline ends. The germline V gene has CDR1 SGHDT and CDR2 YYEEEE. DNA of the CDR3: TGTGCCAGCAGCTTGGTCGACAGGCCGAACACTGAAGCTTTCTTT. Protein product: CASSLVDRPNTEAFF.

V is TRBV10-3 and J is TRBJ1-2; possible D gene TRBD1, 6 bases. Per germline, CDR1 ENHRY and CDR2 SYGVKD. This CDR3 region has 13 residues. V gave up 2 bases and J gave up 6 bases, with 10 bases separating them. The CDR3 reads CAISEAGENGYTF. CDR3 bases: TGTGCCATCAGTGAGGCAGGGGAAAATGGCTACACCTTC.

The chain combines TRBV6-1 with TRBJ2-5; the D gene is possibly TRBD2 (5 bases). Germline V gene lookup returns CDR1 MNHNS and CDR2 SASEGT. Between the trimmed V and J ends, which lost 8 bases and 10 bases, there was a span of 20 bases. This CDR3 has 13 amino acids. CDR3 amino acids: CASLLRERDIQYF. CDR3 bases: TGTGCCAGCCTACTGAGGGAAAGAGATATCCAGTACTTC.

About this clone: One end of the junction is discordant with germline, which a read error may explain. The chain employs TRBV7-9 and TRBJ1-1, with D perhaps matching TRBD1 (5 bases). Germline CDR1 SEHNR, CDR2 FQNEAQ (reference sequence). This CDR3 is built from 10 residues. This chain's CDR3 is CASRGLDLSF. The CDR3 DNA follows: TGTGCCAGCAGGGGACTTGACTTGTCTTTT.

V and J are TRBV6-5 and TRBJ2-7; 8 bases match TRBD2. The CDR3 contains 15 residues. Germline V lookup: CDR1 MNHEY, CDR2 SVGAGI. After removal of 5 bases from V and 4 bases from J, the junction contained 10 bases not matched to a gene. The CDR3 DNA sequence: TGTGCCAGCAGTCCAAGTAGCGGGAATTCGTACGAGCAGTACTTC. It codes for CASSPSSGNSYEQYF.

The V gene is TRBV25-1, the J gene TRBJ2-3; 7 nucleotides align to TRBD2. Trimming cost V 1 base and J 0 bases; bases outside gene matches: 1. CDR3 size: 15 residues. CDR1 is MGHDK, CDR2 SYGVNS, per germline. The CDR3 DNA reads as TGTGCCAGCAGTGAATGGGGGGGGAGCACAGATACGCAGTATTTT. Amino acid sequence: CASSEWGGSTDTQYF.

The V gene is TRBV4-1, the J gene TRBJ2-1; 8 nucleotides match TRBD1. This CDR3 contains 18 residues. Unmatched junction bases numbered 12, after V lost 1 base and J lost 4 bases. The germline V gene encodes CDR1 MGHRA and CDR2 YSYEKL. The CDR3 loop is CASSQVPPGQDLYNEQFF. The CDR3 bases are TGCGCCAGCAGCCAAGTACCCCCGGGACAGGACCTATACAATGAGCAGTTCTTC.

V is TRBV4-1 and J is TRBJ1-5; D is ambiguous. This CDR3 is built from 15 residues. V lost 0 bases to trimming and J lost 5 bases, with 11 bases between them. Germline CDR1 MGHRA, CDR2 YSYEKL. Written as DNA, the CDR3 is TGCGCCAGCAGCCAAGATCGGTACAGCTATCAGCCCCAGCATTTT. Translating gives CASSQDRYSYQPQHF.

This rearrangement joins TRBV11-2 to TRBJ2-1; tentative D call: TRBD2 (6 bases). Germline CDR1 reads SGHAT; CDR2 reads FQNNGV. This CDR3 has 14 residues. The germline V and J ends were trimmed by 3 bases and 9 bases, with 15 bases remaining between them. CDR3 DNA: TGTGCCAGCAGCTTTGGTACTTTCGGGGGTGAGCAGTTCTTC. It yields the protein CASSFGTFGGEQFF. The variable domain in full, completed from reference TRBV11-2 and TRBJ2-1, reads EAGVAQSPRYKIIEKRQSVAFWCNPISGHATLYWYQQILGQGPKLLIQFQNNGVVDDSQLPKDRFSAERLKGVDSTLKIQPAKLEDSAVYLCASSFGTFGGEQFFGPGTRLTVL.

J is TRBJ2-4 and V is TRBV2; 7 bases match TRBD2. V lost 7 bases and J lost 8; bases outside the gene matches: 5. The CDR3 covers 12 residues. Looked up from germline, CDR1 is SNHLY and CDR2 is FYNNEI. In nucleotides, the CDR3 is TGTGCCAGCAAAAGCGGGAAGGACATTCAGTACTTC. This sequence encodes CASKSGKDIQYF.

This clone appeared a few times. J is TRBJ1-5 and V is TRBV28; D remains unclear. Germline V lookup: CDR1 MDHEN, CDR2 SYDVKM. The V end lost 8 bases, the J end lost 3 bases, and 8 bases lay between the germline ends. The length of the CDR3 is 12 residues. The CDR3 DNA sequence: TGTGCCAGCCGAGTTAACAATCAGCCCCAGCATTTT. It translates to CASRVNNQPQHF.

The chain joins TRBV5-1 to TRBJ2-7; possible D gene TRBD1, 6 bases. This CDR3 comprises 15 residues. Trimming shortened V by 3 bases and J by 2 bases, and 15 bases separated the two germline ends. CDR1 SGHRS and CDR2 YFSETQ come from the germline V gene. This CDR3 is CASSSGLTGTYEQYF. In nucleotides, the CDR3 is TGCGCCAGCAGCTCTGGCTTAACAGGGACCTACGAGCAGTACTTC.

The J gene is TRBJ1-1, the V gene TRBV25-1, with 8 bases that match TRBD1. The CDR3 consists of 15 residues. Germline assignment: CDR1 MGHDK and CDR2 SYGVNS. After removal of 6 bases from V and 1 base from J, the junction contained 7 bases not matched to a gene. CDR3 sequence reads: CASRSGTGTNTEAFF. CDR3 in DNA: TGTGCCAGCAGGTCCGGGACAGGTACGAACACTGAAGCTTTCTTT.

This sequence joins TRBV6-6 and TRBJ2-3; 7 bases match TRBD2. This CDR3 spans 15 amino acids. J lost 2 bases, V lost 6 bases, and 8 bases had no gene match. The germline V gene encodes CDR1 MNHNY and CDR2 SVGAGI (reference sequence). This CDR3 reads CASRGLLGPTDTQYF. In nucleotides, the CDR3 is TGTGCCAGCAGGGGACTACTCGGCCCCACAGATACGCAGTATTTT.

The gene calls are TRBV5-6 and TRBJ1-5; 7 bases agree with TRBD1. The junction had 6 bases not matched to a gene; V was cut back by 4 bases and J by 5 bases. CDR1 is SGHDT and CDR2 is YYEEEE in the germline V gene. The CDR3 extends over 14 amino acids. As DNA, the CDR3 is TGTGCCAGCAGCACAATCCAGGGGGATCAGCCCCAGCATTTT. Its protein is CASSTIQGDQPQHF.

The chain recombines TRBV5-1 with TRBJ2-5, with 7 positions matching TRBD2. The CDR3 is 16 amino acids. V lost 4 bases and J lost 0; bases outside the gene matches: 9. The germline CDR1 and CDR2 sequences are SGHRS and YFSETQ. The CDR3 loop is CASSPLGAGNQETQYF. CDR3 nucleotide sequence: TGCGCCAGCAGCCCGCTTGGAGCGGGGAACCAAGAGACCCAGTACTTC.

J is TRBJ2-1 and V is TRBV19, with 13 bases fitting TRBD2. The CDR3 has 18 residues. Per the germline V gene, CDR1 is LNHDA and CDR2 is SQIVND (reference sequence). The V segment lost 5 bases and the J segment 9 bases; nucleotides outside the gene matches: 16. In nucleotides, the CDR3 is TGTGCCAGTAGTCCTCAAGGCCCCGGGACTAGCGGGGACCTTGAGCAGTTCTTC. It specifies CASSPQGPGTSGDLEQFF.

The chain couples TRBV5-1 to TRBJ1-4; 10 bases match TRBD1. This CDR3 comprises 18 residues. With 1 base clipped from V and 3 bases from J, the junction kept 9 bases outside the gene matches. Germline V CDR1 and CDR2: SGHRS, YFSETQ. The CDR3 is CASSLSGTGVRANEKLFF. CDR3 coding DNA: TGCGCCAGCAGCTTGTCCGGGACAGGGGTTAGGGCTAATGAAAAACTGTTTTTT.

The chain employs TRBV9 and TRBJ2-2, with 7 bases lining up with TRBD2. From germline, CDR1 is SGDLS and CDR2 YYNGEE. The CDR3 sequence is 17 residues long. The V segment lost 0 bases and the J segment 2 bases; nucleotides outside the gene matches: 7. The CDR3 DNA reads as TGTGCCAGCAGCGTAGAAGGGACTACTACAAACACCGGGGAGCTGTTTTTT. Protein: CASSVEGTTTNTGELFF.

A few counts support this clone. J is TRBJ1-1 and V is TRBV7-9; possibly TRBD1 for D (6 bases). V dropped 5 bases and J dropped 1 base, with 8 bases sitting between them. CDR3 size: 13 residues. Germline loops: CDR1 SEHNR, CDR2 FQNEAQ (reference sequence). As DNA, the CDR3 is TGTGCCAGCAGCCTACAGGGGAACACTGAAGCTTTCTTT. Its translation is CASSLQGNTEAFF.

This clone occurred once. This chain uses TRBV10-2 with TRBJ1-1, with a weak D call TRBD1 (6 bases). The CDR3 covers 14 residues. V dropped 3 bases and J dropped 0 bases, with 8 bases sitting between them. The germline V gene encodes CDR1 WSHSY and CDR2 SAAADI. CDR3: CASSEQGLNTEAFF. The CDR3 DNA reads as TGCGCCAGCAGTGAACAGGGCCTGAACACTGAAGCTTTCTTT.

This clone turned up a few times. V gene TRBV19 combines with J gene TRBJ2-2, with 9 bases aligning to TRBD2. Germline CDR1 reads LNHDA; CDR2 reads SQIVND (reference sequence). V trimming: 4 bases; J trimming: 4 bases; junction bases outside the gene matches: 7. CDR3 length: 16 amino acids. The CDR3 region has the DNA TGTGCCAGTAGTAAGGGTGGCGGGAGGGGCACCGGGGAGCTGTTTTTT. This encodes CASSKGGGRGTGELFF.